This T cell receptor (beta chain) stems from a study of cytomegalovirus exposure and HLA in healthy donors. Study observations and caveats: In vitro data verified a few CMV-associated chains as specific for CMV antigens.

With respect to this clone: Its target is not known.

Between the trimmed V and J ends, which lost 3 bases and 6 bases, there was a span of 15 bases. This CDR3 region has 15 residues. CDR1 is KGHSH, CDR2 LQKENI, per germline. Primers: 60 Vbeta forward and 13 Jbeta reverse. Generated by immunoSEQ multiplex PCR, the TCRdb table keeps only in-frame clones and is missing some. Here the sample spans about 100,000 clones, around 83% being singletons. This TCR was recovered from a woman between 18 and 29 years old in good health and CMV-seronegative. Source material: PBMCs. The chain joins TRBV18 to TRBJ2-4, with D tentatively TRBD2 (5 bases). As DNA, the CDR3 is TGTGCCAGCTCACCCGTACTAGTGGAAGGAAACATTCAGTACTTC. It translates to CASSPVLVEGNIQYF.